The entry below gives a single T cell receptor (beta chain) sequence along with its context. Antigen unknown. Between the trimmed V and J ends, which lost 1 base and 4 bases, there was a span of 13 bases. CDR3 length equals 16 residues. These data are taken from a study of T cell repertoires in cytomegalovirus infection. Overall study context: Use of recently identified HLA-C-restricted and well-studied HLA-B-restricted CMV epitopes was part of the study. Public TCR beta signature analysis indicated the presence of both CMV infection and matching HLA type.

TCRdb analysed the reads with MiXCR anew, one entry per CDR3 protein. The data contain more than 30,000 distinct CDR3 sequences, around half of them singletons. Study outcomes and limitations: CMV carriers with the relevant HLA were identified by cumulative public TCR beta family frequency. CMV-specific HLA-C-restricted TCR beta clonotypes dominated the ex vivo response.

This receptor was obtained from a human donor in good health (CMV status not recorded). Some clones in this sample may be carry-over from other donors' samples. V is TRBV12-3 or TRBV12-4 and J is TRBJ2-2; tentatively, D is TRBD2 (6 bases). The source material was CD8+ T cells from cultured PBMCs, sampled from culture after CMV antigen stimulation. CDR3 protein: CASSLEWGDPTGELFF. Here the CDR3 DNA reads TGTGCCAGCAGTTTAGAGTGGGGGGACCCCACCGGGGAGCTGTTTTTT.